These 31 T cell receptor beta chains came from one sample sequenced in a study of shared clonotypes between healthy human individuals. Clones were read by immunoSEQ multiplex PCR, and TCRdb kept only the in-frame ones, dropping some. The sample holds roughly 2.6 million clones; roughly 92% are singletons and the top ten take over 0.12%. The sample consisted of naive CD4+ T cells sorted from blood. As to subset: CD45RA+ positively selected. Receptor source: a man aged 18 to 29 in good health.

This chain connects TRBV5-4 to TRBJ2-7, with 11 bases lining up with TRBD2. V lost 5 bases to trimming and J lost 6 bases; unmatched junction nucleotides: 7. This CDR3 is 14 amino acids long. CDR1 SGHNT and CDR2 YYREEE come from the germline V gene (reference sequence). In DNA, the CDR3 is TGTGCCAGCAGTTCCCTAGCGGGAGGAGGCGAGCAGTACTTC. Translated: CASSSLAGGGEQYF.

J is TRBJ2-7 and V is TRBV5-6, with 8 bases matching TRBD1. The J segment lost 2 bases and the V segment lost 0 bases, leaving 4 bases of the junction unmatched. The CDR3 has 15 residues. CDR1 SGHDT and CDR2 YYEEEE come from the germline V gene. CDR3 region: CASSLAGGGPYEQYF. DNA for the CDR3: TGTGCCAGCAGCTTGGCAGGGGGCGGCCCCTACGAGCAGTACTTC.

CDR3 amino acids: CASSTGFLDEQYF. CDR3 bases: TGTGCCAGCAGTACCGGATTCCTTGACGAGCAGTACTTC. The chain combines TRBV6-6 with TRBJ2-7; D not certain. The V end lost 5 bases, the J end lost 5 bases, and 13 bases lay between the germline ends. Germline-derived CDR1 and CDR2 are MNHNY and SVGAGI (reference sequence). The CDR3 is 13 residues long.

The chain employs TRBV6-1 and TRBJ2-7, with 7 bases fitting TRBD1. The junction had 9 bases not matched to a gene; V was cut back by 8 bases and J by 2 bases. The CDR3 length is 14 residues. The germline V gene encodes CDR1 MNHNS and CDR2 SASEGT. The CDR3 coding sequence is TGTGCCAGCTCCGGCGCAGGGGGTGCCTACGAGCAGTACTTC. This sequence encodes CASSGAGGAYEQYF.

This clone appeared once. The chain joins TRBV5-1 to TRBJ1-1; weak D call: TRBD1 (5 bases). This CDR3 is 14 amino acids long. V dropped 3 bases and J dropped 0 bases, with 9 bases sitting between them. Per the germline V gene, CDR1 is SGHRS and CDR2 is YFSETQ. The CDR3 DNA is TGCGCCAGCAGCTCGACAGCCATGAACACTGAAGCTTTCTTT. It specifies CASSSTAMNTEAFF.

This chain uses TRBV27 with TRBJ2-5, with TRBD2 identical over 11 bases. Germline CDR1 is MNHEY and CDR2 is SMNVEV (reference sequence). This CDR3 is built from 17 residues. After removal of 5 bases from V and 6 bases from J, the junction contained 14 bases not matched to a gene. Here the CDR3 reads CASSPRTIAGGEKTQYF. CDR3 DNA sequence: TGTGCCAGCAGTCCCCGCACGATAGCGGGGGGGGAGAAGACCCAGTACTTC.

V is TRBV7-3 and J is TRBJ2-1, with D tentatively TRBD1 (6 bases). The CDR3 length is 15 residues. Germline CDR1 reads SGHTA; CDR2 reads FQGTGA. Trimming removed 5 bases at V and 0 bases at J, with 11 bases between. The CDR3 DNA reads as TGTGCCAGCAGCCCCGACAGGAGCTCCTACAATGAGCAGTTCTTC. Amino acids: CASSPDRSSYNEQFF.

The chain is built from TRBV2 and TRBJ1-6; TRBD1 might be the D (6 bases). This CDR3 spans 13 amino acids. V was trimmed by 7 bases and J by 8 bases, leaving 12 bases between them. Germline V gene data show CDR1 as SNHLY and CDR2 as FYNNEI. This chain's CDR3 is CASIRGQDSPLHF. The CDR3 DNA is TGTGCCAGCATTCGGGGGCAGGATTCACCCCTCCACTTT.

This clone appeared a few times. This chain uses TRBV6-1 with TRBJ2-5, with 9 bases matching TRBD2. CDR1 is MNHNS and CDR2 is SASEGT in the germline V gene. The CDR3 length is 14 residues. V dropped 4 bases and J dropped 7; count of bases not matched to a gene: 7. CDR3 amino acids: CASSGLAGVGTQYF. For the CDR3, the DNA is TGTGCCAGCAGTGGGTTAGCGGGAGTAGGGACCCAGTACTTC.

This clone occurred a few times. Other DNA sequences within the sample encode an identical CDR3. The chain carries TRBV2 and TRBJ2-2, with D unresolved. Deletions cut 4 bases from V and 1 base from J, with 4 bases between. Germline values: CDR1 SNHLY, CDR2 FYNNEI. The CDR3 is made up of 13 amino acids. The CDR3, as DNA: TGTGCCAGCAGTGGTGAGAACACCGGGGAGCTGTTTTTT. The encoded protein is CASSGENTGELFF.

This chain connects TRBV7-2 to TRBJ2-6, with a tentative D call TRBD1 (6 bases). CDR3 length: 17 amino acids. Trimming pared 5 bases from V and 0 bases from J, leaving 14 bases between. Germline V gene lookup returns CDR1 SGHTA and CDR2 FQGNSA. This CDR3 reads CASSPRDRPSGANVLTF. The DNA for the CDR3 is TGTGCCAGCAGCCCCCGAGACAGGCCCTCTGGGGCCAACGTCCTGACTTTC.

CDR3 sequence reads: CASSTGTGAVRQETQYF. The CDR3 nucleotides read TGTGCCAGCAGTACCGGGACAGGAGCCGTACGGCAAGAGACCCAGTACTTC. The chain carries TRBV27 and TRBJ2-5; TRBD1 matches at 8 bases. The CDR3 spans 17 residues. Losses at the gene ends were 5 bases for V and 2 bases for J; bases not matched to a gene: 13. Per germline, CDR1 MNHEY and CDR2 SMNVEV (reference sequence).

V usage is TRBV18 and J usage is TRBJ1-4, with 7 bases fitting TRBD1. The CDR3 has 14 amino acids. CDR1 is KGHSH and CDR2 is LQKENI in the germline V gene. The V gene end was trimmed by 2 bases and the J gene end by 7 bases; junction bases not matched to a gene: 4. In DNA form, the CDR3 reads TGTGCCAGCTCACCATGGCAGGGGGGTGAAAAACTGTTTTTT. Translating it yields CASSPWQGGEKLFF.

This rearrangement joins TRBV27 to TRBJ2-1, with D perhaps TRBD1 (5 bases). The CDR3 totals 16 residues. V lost 5 bases, J lost 1 base, and 15 bases lay in between. Germline lookup yields CDR1 MNHEY and CDR2 SMNVEV (reference sequence). The CDR3 sequence: CASSPTRTPSYNEQFF. CDR3 DNA sequence: TGTGCCAGCAGTCCCACCCGGACACCTTCCTACAATGAGCAGTTCTTC.

This clone was picked up one time. This rearrangement joins TRBV5-5 to TRBJ2-7; 9 bases line up with TRBD1. Germline CDR1 and CDR2: SGHKS and YYEKEE (reference sequence). The trim removed 3 bases at V and 3 bases at J, leaving 4 bases unmatched. CDR3 size: 14 residues. The CDR3 DNA reads TGTGCCAGCAGCTGGGGACAGGGAGTCTACGAGCAGTACTTC. It is translated as CASSWGQGVYEQYF. Supplemented by reference TRBV5-5 and TRBJ2-7, the full variable domain reads DAGVTQSPTHLIKTRGQQVTLRCSPISGHKSVSWYQQVLGQGPQFIFQYYEKEERGRGNFPDRFSARQFPNYSSELNVNALLLGDSALYLCASSWGQGVYEQYFGPGTRLTVT.

This chain uses TRBV19 with TRBJ1-2; D is uncertain. Germline values: CDR1 LNHDA, CDR2 SQIVND (reference sequence). CDR3 size: 15 residues. V was trimmed by 8 bases and J by 1 base, leaving 17 bases between them. The CDR3 DNA reads TGTGCCAGTCTGGGTGACGTGTCCTATAACTATGGCTACACCTTC. Translating it yields CASLGDVSYNYGYTF.

This chain uses TRBV7-9 with TRBJ2-7; 9 bases map to TRBD2. V was clipped by 1 base and J by 7 bases; unmatched bases: 8. This CDR3 spans 15 amino acids. Germline CDR1 SEHNR, CDR2 FQNEAQ (reference sequence). The CDR3 bases are TGTGCCAGCAGCTTAGGACTAGCGGCATACGAGGAGCAGTACTTC. Translated, it gives CASSLGLAAYEEQYF. The complete variable domain, with remaining parts taken from reference TRBV7-9 and TRBJ2-7, reads DTGVSQNPRHKITKRGQNVTFRCDPISEHNRLYWYRQTLGQGPEFLTYFQNEAQLEKSRLLSDRFSAERPKGSFSTLEIQRTEQGDSAMYLCASSLGLAAYEEQYFGPGTRLTVT.

V usage is TRBV4-3 and J usage is TRBJ2-1; D is possibly TRBD1 (5 bases). From germline, CDR1 is LGHNA and CDR2 YSLEER. V dropped 0 bases and J dropped 8 bases, with 14 bases sitting between them. The CDR3 consists of 15 residues. CDR3 bases: TGCGCCAGCAGCCAAGATCCGAGTGGGGCGTATGAGCAGTTCTTC. This sequence encodes CASSQDPSGAYEQFF.

The gene calls are TRBV18 and TRBJ1-4, with 10 positions matching TRBD1. Germline V gene sequence: CDR1 KGHSH, CDR2 LQKENI. V was pared by 4 bases and J by 3 bases, with 5 bases of the junction left unmatched. This CDR3 spans 16 amino acids. The CDR3 is CASSRDRGSPNEKLFF. CDR3 in DNA: TGTGCCAGCTCACGGGACAGGGGTTCCCCTAATGAAAAACTGTTTTTT.

This sequence joins TRBV11-2 and TRBJ2-7, with D tentatively TRBD1 (6 bases). V was clipped by 3 bases and J by 0 bases, with 9 bases between them. There are 14 residues in the CDR3. Per germline, CDR1 SGHAT and CDR2 FQNNGV. The chain's CDR3 is CASSFGQFSYEQYF. CDR3 sequence (DNA): TGTGCCAGCAGCTTTGGACAGTTCTCCTACGAGCAGTACTTC.

Turning to this clone: Relative to the germline gene, one junction end is altered; a read error may explain this. The chain recombines TRBV28 with TRBJ1-1; D is unresolved. There are 12 residues in the CDR3. CDR1 MDHEN and CDR2 SYDVKM come from the germline V gene. CDR3 loop: CASSPGLKGLTF. DNA of the CDR3: TGTGCCAGCAGTCCAGGTCTGAAGGGATTAACCTTT. Based on the CDR3 plus reference TRBV28 and TRBJ1-1, the full variable domain is DVKVTQSSRYLVKRTGEKVFLECVQDMDHENMFWYRQDPGLGLRLIYFSYDVKMKEKGDIPEGYSVSREKKERFSLILESASTNQTSMYLCASSPGLKGLTFGQGTRLTVV.

This clone has a single count. The chain recombines TRBV7-2 with TRBJ2-1, with TRBD2 identical over 7 bases. Unmatched junction bases numbered 10, after V lost 5 bases and J lost 3 bases. Germline V lookup: CDR1 SGHTA, CDR2 FQGNSA. There are 16 residues in the CDR3. The CDR3 coding sequence is TGTGCCAGCAGCCCTCTCCTAGCGGACTTCTACAATGAGCAGTTCTTC. Its translation: CASSPLLADFYNEQFF.

The chain is built from TRBV7-9 and TRBJ2-5; 8 bases fit TRBD2. V lost 2 bases to trimming and J lost 5 bases; unmatched junction nucleotides: 16. The CDR3 extends over 18 amino acids. From germline, CDR1 is SEHNR and CDR2 FQNEAQ (reference sequence). As DNA, the CDR3 is TGTGCCAGCAGCTTAAGGGCGCTGGCCGGGAGGGCCCGGGAGACCCAGTACTTC. As protein: CASSLRALAGRARETQYF.

This clone was detected only once. The rearrangement links TRBV6-5 to TRBJ2-7, with 10 bases matching TRBD1. CDR1 and CDR2 from the germline V gene are MNHEY and SVGAGI. This CDR3 region has 15 residues. V was clipped by 6 bases and J by 3 bases; unmatched bases: 8. For the CDR3, the DNA is TGTGCCAGCAGGTACCGGGACAGGGGAATCTACGAGCAGTACTTC. It yields the protein CASRYRDRGIYEQYF.

The chain links TRBV11-2 to TRBJ1-4, with no clear D. The CDR3 is made up of 13 amino acids. Looked up from germline, CDR1 is SGHAT and CDR2 is FQNNGV. The ends were cut back, 1 base at V and 7 bases at J, with 7 bases in the middle. This CDR3 reads CASSLGEAEKLFF. CDR3 DNA sequence: TGTGCCAGCAGCTTAGGGGAGGCTGAAAAACTGTTTTTT.

This clone was observed a single time. The rearrangement uses TRBV30 and TRBJ1-1, with 7 bases that match TRBD1. The V gene's germline CDR1 is GTSNPN and CDR2 SVGIG (reference sequence). J was trimmed by 1 base and V by 2 bases; bases with no gene match: 7. The CDR3 covers 15 residues. This chain's CDR3 is CAWSLRGRGNTEAFF. The CDR3 bases are TGTGCCTGGAGTCTTAGGGGGCGGGGGAACACTGAAGCTTTCTTT.

V gene TRBV19 combines with J gene TRBJ2-2; 11 bases match TRBD1. The length of the CDR3 is 15 residues. The germline CDR1 and CDR2 sequences are LNHDA and SQIVND (reference sequence). V dropped 5 bases and J dropped 6; count of bases not matched to a gene: 5. CDR3 amino acids: CASSSRDRGAGELFF. The CDR3 DNA reads as TGTGCCAGTAGTTCCCGGGACAGGGGGGCCGGGGAGCTGTTTTTT.

V gene TRBV5-1 combines with J gene TRBJ2-2; D gene uncertain. Trimming took off 2 bases at V and 3 bases at J, with 17 bases between the two ends. The CDR3 consists of 17 residues. The germline CDR1 and CDR2 sequences are SGHRS and YFSETQ. The CDR3 sequence is CASSLTGSQVDTGELFF. The CDR3 DNA is TGCGCCAGCAGCTTAACCGGGTCGCAAGTCGACACCGGGGAGCTGTTTTTT.

This clone was seen a single time. The V gene is TRBV5-4, the J gene TRBJ1-1, with TRBD1 as a possible D gene (6 bases). From germline, CDR1 is SGHNT and CDR2 YYREEE (reference sequence). The ends were cut back, 9 bases at V and 0 bases at J, with 12 bases in the middle. This CDR3 contains 13 residues. CDR3 nucleotides: TGTGCCATATCCAGGGACATGAACACTGAAGCTTTCTTT. Encoded protein: CAISRDMNTEAFF. Looking up the rest from reference TRBV5-4 and TRBJ1-1 gives the full variable domain: ETGVTQSPTHLIKTRGQQVTLRCSSQSGHNTVSWYQQALGQGPQFIFQYYREEENGRGNFPPRFSGLQFPNYSSELNVNALELDDSALYLCAISRDMNTEAFFGQGTRLTVV.

The chain has TRBV28 and TRBJ2-1; a weak D match, TRBD2 (5 bases). The V end lost 5 bases, the J end lost 6 bases, and 35 bases lay between the germline ends. CDR3 length equals 21 residues. CDR1 is MDHEN and CDR2 is SYDVKM in the germline V gene. The CDR3 nucleotides are TGTGCCAGCAGTCCGGGAACGGGCTACTTTTTCGGGCCTAGGCGCGGCAATGAGCAGTTCTTC. It specifies CASSPGTGYFFGPRRGNEQFF. The whole variable domain, remainder taken from reference TRBV28 and TRBJ2-1, is DVKVTQSSRYLVKRTGEKVFLECVQDMDHENMFWYRQDPGLGLRLIYFSYDVKMKEKGDIPEGYSVSREKKERFSLILESASTNQTSMYLCASSPGTGYFFGPRRGNEQFFGPGTRLTVL.

The chain links TRBV18 to TRBJ1-1, with D unclear. Between the trimmed V and J ends, which lost 6 bases and 5 bases, there was a span of 13 bases. This CDR3 has 13 residues. Germline V gene data show CDR1 as KGHSH and CDR2 as LQKENI. This chain's CDR3 is CASSSDVGTEAFF. CDR3 DNA: TGTGCCAGCTCGTCGGATGTTGGAACTGAAGCTTTCTTT.